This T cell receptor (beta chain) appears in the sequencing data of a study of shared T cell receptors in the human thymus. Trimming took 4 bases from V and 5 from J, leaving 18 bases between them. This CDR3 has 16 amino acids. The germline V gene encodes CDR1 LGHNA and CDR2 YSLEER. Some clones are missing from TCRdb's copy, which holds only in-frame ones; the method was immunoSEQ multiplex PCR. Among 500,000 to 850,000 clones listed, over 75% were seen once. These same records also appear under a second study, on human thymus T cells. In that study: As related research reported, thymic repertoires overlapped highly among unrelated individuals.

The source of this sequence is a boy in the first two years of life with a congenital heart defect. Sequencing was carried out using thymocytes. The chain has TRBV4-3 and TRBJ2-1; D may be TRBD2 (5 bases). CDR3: CASSRSLGSLDNEQFF. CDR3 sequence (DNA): TGCGCCAGCAGCCGGTCACTAGGAAGTTTAGACAATGAGCAGTTCTTC.